This T cell receptor beta chain was found in a study of T cells in Graves' hyperthyroidism and ophthalmopathy. Study observations and caveats: The model anticipated ophthalmopathy a median around six months pre-onset. Most clonotypes expanded in the thyroid (above 0.001) were also present in blood.

A few counts support this clonotype. What it recognizes is unknown. In germline, CDR1 is PRHDT, CDR2 FYEKMQ (reference sequence). This CDR3 is built from 15 residues. Trimming cost V 0 bases and J 5 bases; bases outside gene matches: 6. RNA transcripts gave rise to amplified TCR beta CDR3 regions. The TCR CDR3 was amplified in a first-round RT-PCR using the HTBI primer set. In TCRdb, the multiplex PCR reads were re-called with MiXCR into one record per CDR3 protein. The repertoire holds a few hundred thousand distinct CDR3 sequences, with around 19% as singletons. The sample was blood. The rearrangement joins TRBV13 to TRBJ2-5; TRBD2 matches at 7 bases. This TCR was recovered from a man in his forties with Graves' hyperthyroidism. CDR3 sequence (DNA): TGTGCCAGCAGCTTAGGAGCGGGGTCGGGGGAGACCCAGTACTTC. Amino acids: CASSLGAGSGETQYF.